This T cell receptor (beta chain) stems from a study of T cells after posttransplantation cyclophosphamide. Study-level findings and limits: Recipient CMV seropositivity and CMV reactivation strongly tracked TRB clonality. Later blood repertoires were often dominated by clones from the donor CD8+ memory compartment. Skin or GI-infiltrating T cells shared few TRB sequences with blood.

Data came from immunoSEQ multiplex PCR; TCRdb stores just in-frame clones and leaves some out. Counted here are around 31,000 clones, about 91% occurring once; the ten biggest clones make up around 0.1%. V shed 3 bases, J shed 6 bases, and the junction held 14 bases outside the gene matches. Germline lookup yields CDR1 SGHRS and CDR2 YFSETQ. The CDR3 totals 17 residues. The naive gate required viable CD3+CD4+ or CD3+CD8+ cells with CCR7+CD45RA+CD45RO-CD95-CD27+CD28+ phenotype. Peripheral blood was collected from the related graft donor on the marrow donation day. Concerning this clone: The antigen is not known.

Sequenced material: naive CD4+ T cells sorted from blood. The chain uses TRBV5-1 and TRBJ2-1; 8 positions agree with TRBD2. The receptor was derived from a man aged 30-40 years in good health and a related stem cell transplant donor. The CDR3 region has the DNA TGCGCCAGCAGCTGGGGGGTACAAGCGGGGGTCGGCAATGAGCAGTTCTTC. Amino acid sequence: CASSWGVQAGVGNEQFF.